These 4 T cell receptor beta chains share one sample of origin, sequenced in a study of blood T cell repertoires in COVID-19. Here immunoSEQ multiplex PCR was the method, and the copy in TCRdb shows in-frame clones only, minus some. The table shows about 50,000 clones, with approximately 88% occurring only once. Source material: peripheral blood. Source of these receptors: a human donor in a cohort sampled during active COVID-19.

V is TRBV3-1 (or the pseudogene TRBV3-2) and J is TRBJ2-7, with 7 bases matching TRBD2. Germline values: CDR1 LGHDT, CDR2 YNNKEL (reference sequence). V was clipped by 0 bases and J by 3 bases; unmatched bases: 8. The CDR3 is 16 residues long. CDR3 in amino acids: CASSQEALADFYEQYF. In DNA, the CDR3 is TGTGCCAGCAGCCAAGAAGCTCTAGCGGATTTCTACGAGCAGTACTTC.

This chain links TRBV5-1 with TRBJ1-5, with TRBD1 matching 7 bases. The length of the CDR3 is 14 residues. From germline, CDR1 is SGHRS and CDR2 YFSETQ. V was pared by 0 bases and J by 6 bases, with 3 bases of the junction left unmatched. In DNA form, the CDR3 reads TGCGCCAGCAGCTTGGCGACAGGGTCTCAGCCCCAGCATTTT. This sequence encodes CASSLATGSQPQHF.

This chain connects TRBV19 to TRBJ2-1; the match to TRBD2 covers 8 bases. J lost 4 bases, V lost 3 bases, and 5 bases had no gene match. Germline CDR1 and CDR2: LNHDA and SQIVND (reference sequence). CDR3 size: 15 residues. Here the CDR3 DNA reads TGTGCCAGTAGTATTTTAACTAGCGGATACAATGAGCAGTTCTTC. Protein product: CASSILTSGYNEQFF.

The V call is TRBV15, the J call TRBJ2-5, with D possibly matching TRBD1 (7 bases). The CDR3 consists of 14 residues. Trimming took off 4 bases at V and 5 bases at J, with 14 bases between the two ends. Per germline, CDR1 LNHNV and CDR2 YYDKDF (reference sequence). CDR3 coding DNA: TGTGCCACCAGCAAAGACAGGGCGGGGGAGACCCAGTACTTC. This codes for CATSKDRAGETQYF.